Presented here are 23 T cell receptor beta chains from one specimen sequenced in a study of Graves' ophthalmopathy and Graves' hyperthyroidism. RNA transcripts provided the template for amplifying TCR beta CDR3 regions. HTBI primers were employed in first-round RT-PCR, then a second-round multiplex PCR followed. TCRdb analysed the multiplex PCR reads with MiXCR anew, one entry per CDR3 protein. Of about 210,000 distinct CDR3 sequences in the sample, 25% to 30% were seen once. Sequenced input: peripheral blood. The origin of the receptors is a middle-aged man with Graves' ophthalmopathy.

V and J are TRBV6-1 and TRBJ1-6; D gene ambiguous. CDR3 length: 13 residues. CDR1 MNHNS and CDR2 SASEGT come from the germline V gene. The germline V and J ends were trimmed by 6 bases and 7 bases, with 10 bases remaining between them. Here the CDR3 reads CASRPGLNSPLHF. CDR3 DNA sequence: TGTGCCAGCAGGCCGGGATTAAATTCACCCCTCCACTTT.

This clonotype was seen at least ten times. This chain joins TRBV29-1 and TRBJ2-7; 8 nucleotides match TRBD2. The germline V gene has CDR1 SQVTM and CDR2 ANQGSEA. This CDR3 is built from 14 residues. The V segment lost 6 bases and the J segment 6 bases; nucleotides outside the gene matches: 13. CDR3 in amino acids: CSVTPGTSRGEQYF. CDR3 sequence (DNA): TGCAGCGTAACTCCCGGGACTAGTAGAGGCGAGCAGTACTTC.

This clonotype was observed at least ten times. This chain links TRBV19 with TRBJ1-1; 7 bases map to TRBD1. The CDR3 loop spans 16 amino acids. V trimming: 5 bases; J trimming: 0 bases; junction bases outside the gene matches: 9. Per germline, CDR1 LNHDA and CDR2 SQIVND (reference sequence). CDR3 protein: CASSPRDREVNTEAFF. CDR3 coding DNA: TGTGCCAGTAGTCCCAGGGACAGAGAAGTGAACACTGAAGCTTTCTTT. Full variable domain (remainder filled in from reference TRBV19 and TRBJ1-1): DGGITQSPKYLFRKEGQNVTLSCEQNLNHDAMYWYRQDPGQGLRLIYYSQIVNDFQKGDIAEGYSVSREKKESFPLTVTSAQKNPTAFYLCASSPRDREVNTEAFFGQGTRLTVV.

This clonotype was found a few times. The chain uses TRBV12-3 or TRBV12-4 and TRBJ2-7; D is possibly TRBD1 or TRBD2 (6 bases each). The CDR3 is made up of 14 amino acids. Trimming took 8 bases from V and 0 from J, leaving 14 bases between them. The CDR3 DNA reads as TGTGCCAGCTTAAGGGGGGTAAGCTCCTACGAGCAGTACTTC. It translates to CASLRGVSSYEQYF.

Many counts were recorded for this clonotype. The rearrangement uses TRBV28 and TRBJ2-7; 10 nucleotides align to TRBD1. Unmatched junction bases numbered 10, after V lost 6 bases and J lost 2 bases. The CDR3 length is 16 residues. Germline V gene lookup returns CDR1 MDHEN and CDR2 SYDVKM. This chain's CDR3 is CASSPFSGTGAYEQYF. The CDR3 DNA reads TGTGCCAGCAGCCCCTTCTCCGGGACAGGGGCCTACGAGCAGTACTTC.

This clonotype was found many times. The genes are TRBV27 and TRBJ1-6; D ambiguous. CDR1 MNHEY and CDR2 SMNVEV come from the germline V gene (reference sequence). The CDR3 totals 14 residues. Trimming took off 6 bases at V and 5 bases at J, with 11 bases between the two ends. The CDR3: CASSQRRDNSPLHF. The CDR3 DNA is TGTGCCAGCAGCCAACGGAGAGATAATTCACCCCTCCACTTT.

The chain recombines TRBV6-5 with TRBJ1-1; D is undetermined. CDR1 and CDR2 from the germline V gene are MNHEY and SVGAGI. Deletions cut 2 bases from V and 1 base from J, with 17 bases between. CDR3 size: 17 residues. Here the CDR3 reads CASSYAVNRAKNTEAFF. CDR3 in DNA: TGTGCCAGCAGTTACGCGGTTAATAGGGCGAAGAACACTGAAGCTTTCTTT.

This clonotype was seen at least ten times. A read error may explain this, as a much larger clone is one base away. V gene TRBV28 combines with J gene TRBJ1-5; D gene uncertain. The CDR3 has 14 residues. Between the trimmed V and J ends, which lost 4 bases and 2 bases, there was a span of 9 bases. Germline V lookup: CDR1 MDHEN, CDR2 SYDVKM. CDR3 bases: TGTGCCAGCAGTTCCCCGTTGGGCAATCAGCCCCAGCATTTT. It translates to CASSSPLGNQPQHF.

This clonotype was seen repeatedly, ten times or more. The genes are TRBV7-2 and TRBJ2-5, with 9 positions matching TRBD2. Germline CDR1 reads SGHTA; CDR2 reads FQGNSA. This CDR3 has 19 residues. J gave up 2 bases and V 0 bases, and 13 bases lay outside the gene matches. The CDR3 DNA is TGTGCCAGCAGCTTAGCGTTTCCCCCTGGACTAGCGAAACAAGAGACCCAGTACTTC. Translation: CASSLAFPPGLAKQETQYF.

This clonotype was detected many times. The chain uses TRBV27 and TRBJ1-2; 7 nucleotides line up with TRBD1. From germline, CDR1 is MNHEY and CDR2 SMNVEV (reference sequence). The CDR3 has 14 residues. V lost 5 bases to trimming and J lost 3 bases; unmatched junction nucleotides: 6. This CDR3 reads CASSLTGTYYGYTF. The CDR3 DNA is TGTGCCAGCAGTCTGACAGGGACCTACTATGGCTACACCTTC.

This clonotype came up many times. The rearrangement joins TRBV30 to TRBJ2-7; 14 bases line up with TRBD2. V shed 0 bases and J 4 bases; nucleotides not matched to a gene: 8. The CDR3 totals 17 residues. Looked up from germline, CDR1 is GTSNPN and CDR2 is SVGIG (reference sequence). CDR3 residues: CAWSVKGLAGAGYEQYF. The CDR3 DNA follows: TGTGCCTGGAGTGTAAAGGGACTAGCGGGAGCTGGGTACGAGCAGTACTTC.

The CDR3 loop is CATSDAQGYGDEQYF. DNA of the CDR3: TGTGCCACCAGTGACGCCCAGGGGTATGGTGACGAGCAGTACTTC. V usage is TRBV24-1 and J usage is TRBJ2-7, with TRBD1 as a possible D gene (6 bases). Trimming left V 4 bases short and J 5 bases short, with 17 bases between. The CDR3 spans 15 residues. The germline gives CDR1 KGHDR, CDR2 SFDVKD.

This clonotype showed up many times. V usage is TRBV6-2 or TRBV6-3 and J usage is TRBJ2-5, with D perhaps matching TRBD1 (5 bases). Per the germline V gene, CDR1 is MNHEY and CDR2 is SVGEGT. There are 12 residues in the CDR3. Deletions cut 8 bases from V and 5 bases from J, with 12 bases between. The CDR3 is CASSGRAETQYF. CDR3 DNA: TGTGCCAGCTCTGGCAGGGCGGAGACCCAGTACTTC.

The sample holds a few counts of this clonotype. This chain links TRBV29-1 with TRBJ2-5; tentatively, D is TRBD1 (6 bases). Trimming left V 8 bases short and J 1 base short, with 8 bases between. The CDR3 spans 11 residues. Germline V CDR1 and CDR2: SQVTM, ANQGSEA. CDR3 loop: CSWDIQETQYF. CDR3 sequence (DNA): TGCAGCTGGGACATCCAAGAGACCCAGTACTTC. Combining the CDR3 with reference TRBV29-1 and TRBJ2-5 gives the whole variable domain SAVISQKPSRDICQRGTSLTIQCQVDSQVTMMFWYRQQPGQSLTLIATANQGSEATYESGFVIDKFPISRPNLTFSTLTVSNMSPEDSSIYLCSWDIQETQYFGPGTRLLVL.

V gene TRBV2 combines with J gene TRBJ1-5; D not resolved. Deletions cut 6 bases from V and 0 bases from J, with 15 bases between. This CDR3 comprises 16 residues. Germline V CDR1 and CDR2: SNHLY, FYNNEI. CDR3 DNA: TGTGCCAGCAGCGCATACTTTGGGGTTAGCAATCAGCCCCAGCATTTT. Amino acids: CASSAYFGVSNQPQHF.

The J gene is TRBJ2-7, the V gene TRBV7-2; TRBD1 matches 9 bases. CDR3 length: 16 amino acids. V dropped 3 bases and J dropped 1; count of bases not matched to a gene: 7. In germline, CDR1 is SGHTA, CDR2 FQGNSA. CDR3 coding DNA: TGTGCCAGCAGCTTCGCTGGACAGGGGCCGTCCTACGAGCAGTACTTC. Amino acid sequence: CASSFAGQGPSYEQYF.

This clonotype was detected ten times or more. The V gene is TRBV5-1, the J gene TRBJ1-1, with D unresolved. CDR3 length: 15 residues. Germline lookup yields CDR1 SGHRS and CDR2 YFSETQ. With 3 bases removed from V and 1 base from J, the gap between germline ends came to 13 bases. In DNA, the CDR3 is TGCGCCAGCAGCTCGGGGTGGCTGGGGAACACTGAAGCTTTCTTT. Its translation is CASSSGWLGNTEAFF.

The CDR3 DNA is TGTGCCAGCGGCCGGGACAGCCAAATTCAAGAGACCCAGTACTTC. Its translation: CASGRDSQIQETQYF. The chain is built from TRBV6-1 and TRBJ2-5; TRBD1 matches 7 bases. The V gene end was trimmed by 8 bases and the J gene end by 2 bases; junction bases not matched to a gene: 11. The CDR3 sequence is 15 residues long. The germline gives CDR1 MNHNS, CDR2 SASEGT.

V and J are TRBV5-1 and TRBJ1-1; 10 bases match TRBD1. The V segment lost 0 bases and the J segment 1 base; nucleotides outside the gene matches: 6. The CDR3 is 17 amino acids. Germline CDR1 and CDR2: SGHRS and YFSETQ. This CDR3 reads CASSLAGTGETNTEAFF. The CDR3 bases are TGCGCCAGCAGCTTGGCAGGGACAGGGGAAACGAACACTGAAGCTTTCTTT. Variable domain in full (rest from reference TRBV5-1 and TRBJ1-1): KAGVTQTPRYLIKTRGQQVTLSCSPISGHRSVSWYQQTPGQGLQFLFEYFSETQRNKGNFPGRFSGRQFSNSRSEMNVSTLELGDSALYLCASSLAGTGETNTEAFFGQGTRLTVV.

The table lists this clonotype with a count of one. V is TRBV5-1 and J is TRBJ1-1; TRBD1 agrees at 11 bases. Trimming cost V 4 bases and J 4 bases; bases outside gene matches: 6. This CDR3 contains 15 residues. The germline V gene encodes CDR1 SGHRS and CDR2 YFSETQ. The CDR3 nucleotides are TGCGCCAGCAGCATAACCGGGACAGGGGGCACTGAAGCTTTCTTT. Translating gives CASSITGTGGTEAFF.

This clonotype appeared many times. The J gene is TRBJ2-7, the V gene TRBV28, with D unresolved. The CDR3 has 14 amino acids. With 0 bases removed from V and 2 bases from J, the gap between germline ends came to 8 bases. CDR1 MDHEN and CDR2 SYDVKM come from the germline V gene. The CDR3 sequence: CASSLWASTYEQYF. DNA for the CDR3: TGTGCCAGCAGTTTATGGGCAAGTACCTACGAGCAGTACTTC.

The CDR3 nucleotides are TGTGCCAGCAGTGCATCGGACGTCCCCTCCTACGAGCAGTACTTC. It yields the protein CASSASDVPSYEQYF. The V gene is TRBV6-1, the J gene TRBJ2-7; D unclear. The CDR3 is 15 residues long. The V end lost 4 bases, the J end lost 0 bases, and 13 bases lay between the germline ends. Germline lookup yields CDR1 MNHNS and CDR2 SASEGT.

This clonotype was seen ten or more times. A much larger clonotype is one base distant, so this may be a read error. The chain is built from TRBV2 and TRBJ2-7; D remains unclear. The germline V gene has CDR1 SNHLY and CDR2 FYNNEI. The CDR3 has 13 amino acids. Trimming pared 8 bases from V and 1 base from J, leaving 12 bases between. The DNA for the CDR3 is TGTGCCAGCGGAGACGCGGCATCCTACGAGCAGTACTTC. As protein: CASGDAASYEQYF.